This TCR beta chain was identified in a study of shared clonotypes between healthy human individuals. Turning to the study itself: Researchers drew samples from two women and three men aged 18 to 49. Findings and limits, study-wide: A small donor pool kept down the genetic and exposure-history diversity that was represented.

On this clone: As yet, its antigen is unknown.

Under the authors' procedure: Without quality scores, immunoSEQ junctional reads could not be filtered like full-length reads. TCRdb's table, derived via immunoSEQ multiplex PCR, lists solely in-frame clones and lacks some. The DNA gave D and trimming, while V, J and clone size come from that table. The table records 1.5 million to 2.5 million clones, approximately 94% of them present only once. Naive CD8 cells lacked CD45RO, underwent positive selection for CCR7 and left out terminally differentiated effector memory CD45RA+ cells. This CDR3 spans 13 amino acids. V was trimmed by 6 bases and J by 3 bases, leaving 10 bases between them. Germline CDR1 is SGHRS and CDR2 is YFSETQ.

The rearrangement uses TRBV5-1 and TRBJ2-1; D is possibly TRBD2 (6 bases). The source of this sequence is a man aged 18 to 30 in good health. Sample: naive CD8+ T cells sorted from blood. The CDR3 protein is CASNEGGYNEQFF. CDR3 DNA sequence: TGCGCCAGCAATGAGGGAGGCTACAATGAGCAGTTCTTC.